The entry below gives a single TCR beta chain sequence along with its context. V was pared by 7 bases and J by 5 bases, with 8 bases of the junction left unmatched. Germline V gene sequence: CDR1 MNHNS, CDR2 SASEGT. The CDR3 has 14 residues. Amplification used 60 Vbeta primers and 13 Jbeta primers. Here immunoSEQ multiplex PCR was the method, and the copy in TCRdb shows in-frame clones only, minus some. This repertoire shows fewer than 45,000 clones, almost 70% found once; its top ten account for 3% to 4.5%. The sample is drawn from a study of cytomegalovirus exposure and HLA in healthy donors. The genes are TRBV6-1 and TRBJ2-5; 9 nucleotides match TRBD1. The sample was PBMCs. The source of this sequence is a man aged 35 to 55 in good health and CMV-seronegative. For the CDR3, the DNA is TGTGCCAGCAAGAGAGACAGGGGGAGGGAGACCCAGTACTTC. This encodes CASKRDRGRETQYF.